This T cell receptor beta chain is from a study of cytomegalovirus exposure and HLA in healthy donors. Points on this clone: Its target is not known.

Broader study findings: Researchers reported that a few CMV-associated chains were confirmed in vitro as CMV antigen-specific.

The V end lost 4 bases, the J end lost 6 bases, and 9 bases lay between the germline ends. Germline values: CDR1 MDHEN, CDR2 SYDVKM. The CDR3 totals 13 residues. Clones were read by immunoSEQ multiplex PCR, and TCRdb kept only the in-frame ones, dropping some. The table includes over 200,000 clones, around 87% detected once. J is TRBJ2-2 and V is TRBV28, with unresolved D. Material: PBMCs. The receptor was derived from a woman under 30 in good health and CMV-seropositive. The CDR3 protein is CASSSPVPGELFF. The CDR3, as DNA: TGTGCCAGCAGTTCCCCAGTCCCCGGGGAGCTGTTTTTT.